The rows below give T cell receptor beta chains drawn from one sample of a study of lymphopenia after photon versus proton radiotherapy. The repertoire was sequenced with immunoSEQ multiplex PCR; TCRdb's copy has only in-frame clones and lacks some. The sample includes some 40,000 clones, about 86% of them seen just once. Sequencing used peripheral blood, obtained from a patient treated with proton-based radiotherapy. The source of these receptors is a woman in her 70s with pancreatic cancer. Some clones in this sample may be carry-over from other donors' samples. Each CDR3 is given with its conserved first and last residue. Each record gives: J gene, clone size, D gene, V gene, CDR3 protein, CDR3 DNA. The D gene is left open where the match is weak. Some rows have no size entry. The others give once, few or many, or a class for an expanded clone.

TRBJ2-5,.,.,TRBV5-1,CASSLGGSHAGETQYF,TGCGCCAGCAGCTTGGGGGGCTCTCACGCCGGGGAGACCCAGTACTTC
TRBJ2-3,.,.,TRBV28,CASSDMDSRDTQYF,TGTGCCAGCAGTGACATGGACTCGCGTGATACGCAGTATTTT
TRBJ2-7,.,.,TRBV7-9,CASSSTGYKDYEQYF,TGTGCCAGCAGCTCAACGGGATATAAAGACTACGAGCAGTACTTC
TRBJ1-2,once,.,TRBV6-1,CASSEVELKRAQGYGYTF,TGTGCCAGCAGTGAAGTGGAATTAAAAAGGGCGCAGGGCTATGGCTACACCTTC
TRBJ1-2,.,.,TRBV19,CASSNSLGYTF,TGTGCCAGTAGTAACAGCCTAGGCTACACCTTC
TRBJ1-6,.,TRBD1,TRBV6-5,CASSSGTEGSPLHF,TGTGCCAGCAGTTCCGGGACAGAGGGTTCACCCCTCCACTTT
TRBJ2-7,.,.,TRBV28,CASSRGIGEQYF,TGTGCCAGCAGCCGAGGAATCGGAGAGCAGTACTTC
TRBJ2-1,.,.,TRBV27,CASSYSEGSSYNEQFF,TGTGCCAGCAGTTATAGCGAGGGGAGCTCCTACAATGAGCAGTTCTTC
TRBJ2-1,.,.,TRBV7-9,CASSPGPGNNEQFF,TGTGCCAGCAGCCCAGGACCCGGAAACAATGAGCAGTTCTTC
TRBJ1-2,.,.,TRBV5-1,CASSSMVGAPNYGYTF,TGCGCCAGCAGCTCAATGGTGGGGGCCCCCAACTATGGCTACACCTTC
TRBJ1-1,.,TRBD1,TRBV5-1,CASSLELGTAGAFF,TGCGCCAGCAGCTTGGAATTGGGGACAGCTGGAGCTTTCTTT
TRBJ1-6,.,.,TRBV19,CASSAGTHVNSPLHF,TGTGCCAGTAGTGCCGGGACACACGTTAATTCACCCCTCCACTTT
TRBJ2-1,.,.,TRBV6-4,CASSEEYSDNEQFF,TGTGCCAGCAGTGAAGAATACAGTGACAATGAGCAGTTCTTC
TRBJ2-7,.,TRBD1,TRBV5-1,CASSLTGGSLYEQYF,TGCGCCAGCAGCTTGACAGGGGGCTCTCTCTACGAGCAGTACTTC
TRBJ2-1,.,TRBD2,TRBV19,CATRPRAGGINEQFF,TGTGCCACGCGCCCCCGAGCGGGAGGGATCAATGAGCAGTTCTTC
TRBJ2-1,.,.,TRBV7-6,CASSLETPSSYNEQFF,TGTGCCAGCAGCTTAGAGACTCCAAGCTCCTACAATGAGCAGTTCTTC
TRBJ2-7,.,.,TRBV6-1,CASRGEGGSTYEQYF,TGTGCCAGCAGAGGCGAGGGGGGGAGTACCTACGAGCAGTACTTC
TRBJ2-7,.,.,TRBV21-1,CASSKASSGSAYEQYF,TGTGCCAGCAGCAAAGCCTCTAGCGGGAGTGCGTACGAGCAGTACTTC
TRBJ2-3,.,.,TRBV30,CAWSVTADTQYF,TGTGCCTGGAGTGTAACCGCGGATACGCAGTATTTT
TRBJ2-1,.,TRBD2,TRBV30,CAWSERELVDEQFF,TGTGCCTGGAGTGAGCGGGAGTTAGTAGATGAGCAGTTCTTC
TRBJ1-4,.,TRBD1,TRBV14,CASSQTGATNEKLFF,TGTGCCAGCAGCCAAACAGGGGCAACTAATGAAAAACTGTTTTTT
TRBJ2-1,.,TRBD2,TRBV2,CASSALAGVDEQFF,TGTGCCAGCAGTGCACTAGCGGGAGTCGATGAGCAGTTCTTC
TRBJ2-4,.,.,TRBV27,CASSPSRGGADIQYF,TGTGCCAGCAGCCCTTCCAGGGGGGGTGCGGACATTCAGTACTTC
TRBJ2-4,once,.,TRBV6-1,CASRGYNAKNIQYF,TGTGCCAGCAGGGGGTATAACGCCAAAAACATTCAGTACTTC
TRBJ2-1,.,TRBD2,TRBV7-7,CASSRMPISSGRGNEQFF,TGTGCTAGCAGCCGCATGCCAATCTCTAGCGGGAGGGGTAATGAGCAGTTCTTC
TRBJ1-2,.,TRBD1,TRBV10-2,CASSERTGLDGYTF,TGCGCCAGCAGTGAAAGGACAGGATTGGATGGCTACACCTTC
TRBJ2-3,.,TRBD1,TRBV27,CASAAGQGYTDTQYF,TGTGCCAGCGCGGCTGGACAGGGCTACACAGATACGCAGTATTTT
TRBJ2-3,.,TRBD1,TRBV19,CASSRGTGYVTDTQYF,TGTGCCAGTAGTAGAGGGACAGGGTATGTGACAGATACGCAGTATTTT
TRBJ2-3,.,TRBD2,TRBV18,CASSPTTSTSGGTQYF,TGTGCCAGCTCACCTACTACTAGCACTAGCGGGGGTACGCAGTATTTT
TRBJ1-1,.,.,TRBV7-2,CASSLWGSRSTEAFF,TGTGCCAGCAGCTTATGGGGGTCCCGGAGTACTGAAGCTTTCTTT
TRBJ2-2,.,.,TRBV7-2,CASSRGGRGTGELFF,TGTGCCAGCAGCCGGGGTGGTCGGGGCACCGGGGAGCTGTTTTTT
TRBJ2-7,.,TRBD2,TRBV27,CASRITSGSTYEQYF,TGTGCCAGCAGGATAACTAGCGGGTCTACCTACGAGCAGTACTTC
TRBJ2-1,.,.,TRBV6-5,CASRRGASYNEQFF,TGTGCCAGCAGGAGGGGGGCCTCCTACAATGAGCAGTTCTTC
TRBJ1-2,.,.,TRBV21-1,CASSNFRTDPYNYGYTF,TGTGCCAGCAGCAACTTTCGGACAGATCCTTACAACTATGGCTACACCTTC
TRBJ2-2,.,.,TRBV7-2,CASSLGPATGELFF,TGTGCCAGCAGCTTAGGGCCAGCGACCGGGGAGCTGTTTTTT
TRBJ2-2,few,TRBD2,TRBV30,CAWHRGEPTGELFF,TGTGCCTGGCACCGGGGGGAGCCGACCGGGGAGCTGTTTTTT
TRBJ1-1,.,.,TRBV7-3,CASSPGGGDTEAFF,TGTGCCAGCAGCCCGGGCGGCGGTGATACTGAAGCTTTCTTT
TRBJ1-2,.,.,TRBV28,CASRTDRRNILNYGYTF,TGTGCCAGCAGGACCGATCGCAGGAATATCCTTAACTATGGCTACACCTTC
TRBJ2-1,.,.,TRBV11-2,CASSPQLASNNEQFF,TGTGCCAGCAGCCCCCAGCTAGCGAGCAACAATGAGCAGTTCTTC
TRBJ1-4,few,TRBD1,TRBV4-3,CASSQEIQQGAREKLFF,TGCGCCAGCAGCCAAGAAATTCAGCAGGGGGCTCGAGAAAAACTGTTTTTT